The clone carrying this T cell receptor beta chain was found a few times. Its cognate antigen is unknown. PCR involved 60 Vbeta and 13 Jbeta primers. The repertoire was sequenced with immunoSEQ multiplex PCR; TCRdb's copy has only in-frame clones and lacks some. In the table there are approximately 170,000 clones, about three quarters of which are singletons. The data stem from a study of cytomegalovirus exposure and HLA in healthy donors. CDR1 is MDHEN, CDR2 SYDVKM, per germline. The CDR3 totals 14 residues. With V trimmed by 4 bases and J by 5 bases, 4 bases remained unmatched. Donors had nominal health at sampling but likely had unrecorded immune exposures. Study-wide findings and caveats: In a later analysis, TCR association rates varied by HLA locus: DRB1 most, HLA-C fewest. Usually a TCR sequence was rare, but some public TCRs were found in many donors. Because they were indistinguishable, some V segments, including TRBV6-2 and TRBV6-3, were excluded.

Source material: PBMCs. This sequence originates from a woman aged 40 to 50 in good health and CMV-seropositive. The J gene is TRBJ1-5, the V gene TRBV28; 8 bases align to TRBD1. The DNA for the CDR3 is TGTGCCAGCAGTTCGGACAGGGACGATCAGCCCCAGCATTTT. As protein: CASSSDRDDQPQHF.